These 22 T cell receptor beta chains share one sample of origin, sequenced in a study of T-cell memory formation after mild COVID-19. TCRdb called the 5' RACE reads again in MiXCR, with one record for every CDR3 protein. The profile covers around 310,000 distinct CDR3 sequences, with around 15% appearing a single time and about 22% taken by the ten largest. Sequenced input: PBMCs or a T cell subset sorted from them (not recorded which). The origin of the receptors is a man younger than 35 who had mild COVID-19 (a few samples of this study predate the infection). Cell type and time point are not known.

There are many counts of this clonotype. The chain is built from TRBV29-1 and TRBJ1-1, with 10 bases matching TRBD1. J was trimmed by 5 bases and V by 4 bases; bases with no gene match: 7. Germline loops: CDR1 SQVTM, CDR2 ANQGSEA. This CDR3 comprises 14 residues. CDR3 region: CSVVDRGQGTEAFF. The DNA of the CDR3 is TGCAGCGTTGTCGACAGGGGGCAAGGAACTGAAGCTTTCTTT.

This clonotype was observed a few times. The V gene is TRBV5-1, the J gene TRBJ2-7; 11 bases agree with TRBD2. CDR1 SGHRS and CDR2 YFSETQ come from the germline V gene. CDR3 length: 14 amino acids. The V and J ends lost 6 bases and 4 bases, in that order; junction bases with no gene match: 6. The chain's CDR3 is CASKRLAGLYEQYV. CDR3 coding DNA: TGCGCCAGCAAGCGACTAGCGGGGTTATACGAGCAGTACGTC.

This clonotype was seen just once. This chain uses TRBV7-6 with TRBJ2-5; D remains unclear. V lost 6 bases and J lost 4, with 6 bases in between. The CDR3 loop spans 11 amino acids. Germline loops: CDR1 SGHVS, CDR2 FNYEAQ. In nucleotides, the CDR3 is TGTGCCAGCAGTACGGGAGAGACCCAGTACTTC. Amino acid sequence: CASSTGETQYF.

In its sample, this clonotype was seen many times. The chain uses TRBV20-1 and TRBJ2-5; TRBD1 or TRBD2 may be the D gene (6 bases each). Germline V lookup: CDR1 DFQATT, CDR2 SNEGSKA (reference sequence). Deletions cut 6 bases from V and 5 bases from J, with 16 bases between. The CDR3 has 13 residues. The CDR3 nucleotides read TGCAGTGCCGGGCCGGGGGCCTGGGAGACCCAGTACTTC. Encoded protein: CSAGPGAWETQYF.

This clonotype has ten or more counts. Here the CDR3 reads CASSYSSRGVRMNTEAFF. CDR3 sequence (DNA): TGTGCCAGCAGTTACTCTTCCAGGGGGGTTCGAATGAACACTGAAGCTTTCTTT. V usage is TRBV6-2 or TRBV6-3 and J usage is TRBJ1-1; 7 bases are shared with TRBD1. The J segment lost 0 bases and the V segment lost 0 bases, leaving 10 bases of the junction unmatched. This CDR3 is 18 amino acids long. Germline-derived CDR1 and CDR2 are MNHEY and SVGEGT.

The chain combines TRBV12-3 or TRBV12-4 with TRBJ2-7; D remains unclear. V was clipped by 1 base and J by 3 bases, with 10 bases between them. The length of the CDR3 is 14 residues. The CDR3 bases are TGTGCCAGCAGTTTAGAGGGTGGCGTCTACGAGCAGTACTTC. Protein sequence: CASSLEGGVYEQYF.

The CDR3 region has the DNA TGTGCCAGCAGCTCCCCTGGAATTGCCCCATCACCCCTCCACTTT. It yields the protein CASSSPGIAPSPLHF. This chain joins TRBV7-9 and TRBJ1-6; D not resolved. The V end lost 4 bases, the J end lost 10 bases, and 17 bases lay between the germline ends. In germline, CDR1 is SEHNR, CDR2 FQNEAQ (reference sequence). The CDR3 loop spans 15 amino acids.

This clonotype was detected only a few times. The chain uses TRBV24-1 and TRBJ2-3; TRBD2 matches at 10 bases. CDR1 and CDR2 (germline): KGHDR, SFDVKD. V gave up 2 bases and J gave up 6 bases; unmatched junction bases: 7. The CDR3 loop spans 16 amino acids. This CDR3 is CATSDSSGGRVDTQYF. As DNA, the CDR3 is TGTGCCACCAGTGATTCTAGCGGGGGTCGCGTGGATACGCAGTATTTT.

The CDR3 reads CASSRGMARDGDSEAFF. The CDR3 DNA reads TGCGCCAGCAGCCGTGGCATGGCGAGGGATGGGGACTCTGAAGCTTTCTTT. V usage is TRBV5-1 and J usage is TRBJ1-1; perhaps TRBD1 as D (5 bases). From germline, CDR1 is SGHRS and CDR2 YFSETQ. The germline V and J ends were trimmed by 4 bases and 6 bases, with 25 bases remaining between them. This CDR3 has 17 residues.

This clonotype was recorded a few times. The CDR3 here is CASSPGRTPNEQFF. The CDR3 nucleotides read TGCGCCAGCAGCCCCGGACGGACTCCCAATGAGCAGTTCTTC. The chain is built from TRBV5-1 and TRBJ2-1; a possible D gene is TRBD2 (5 bases). The CDR3 runs 14 residues. Germline V gene lookup returns CDR1 SGHRS and CDR2 YFSETQ. The V end was cut by 4 bases, the J end by 6 bases, with 14 bases between.

The chain links TRBV23-1 to TRBJ2-1, with TRBD1 matching 8 bases. TRBV23-1 has ORF status, its function being uncertain. The CDR3 is 16 residues long. J gave up 1 base and V 8 bases, and 10 bases lay outside the gene matches. The DNA for the CDR3 is TGCGCCAGCCGGGACAGGCCCAAAAGATCCTACAATGAGCAGTTCTTC. Residues: CASRDRPKRSYNEQFF.

In this sample, this clonotype turned up many times. The CDR3 DNA reads TGTGCCAGCAGCAGAGACGAGACCGGGGAGCTGTTTTTT. It translates to CASSRDETGELFF. The chain uses TRBV7-3 and TRBJ2-2; D remains ambiguous. The V and J ends lost 5 bases and 5 bases respectively, with 9 bases between them. Per the germline V gene, CDR1 is SGHTA and CDR2 is FQGTGA. This CDR3 is 13 amino acids long.

This clonotype was found a few times. The chain is built from TRBV12-3 or TRBV12-4 and TRBJ1-2; possible D gene TRBD1, 5 bases. This CDR3 contains 12 residues. V gave up 6 bases and J gave up 8 bases, with 13 bases separating them. CDR3 region: CASRRDAWGYTF. As DNA, the CDR3 is TGTGCCAGCAGGCGGGACGCCTGGGGCTACACCTTC.

This chain uses TRBV9 with TRBJ2-5, with 7 bases fitting TRBD1. The germline CDR1 and CDR2 sequences are SGDLS and YYNGEE. This CDR3 contains 17 residues. Trimming removed 3 bases from V and 2 bases from J; junction bases left unmatched: 13. CDR3 in DNA: TGTGCCAGCAGCGCACGACAGGGCCGAGGGCCACAAGAGACCCAGTACTTC. Translated: CASSARQGRGPQETQYF.

This clonotype was seen only a few times. The chain has TRBV9 and TRBJ2-3; 10 bases are shared with TRBD2. Germline V gives CDR1 SGDLS, CDR2 YYNGEE. The J segment lost 1 base and the V segment lost 0 bases, leaving 2 bases of the junction unmatched. The CDR3 is made up of 16 amino acids. DNA of the CDR3: TGTGCCAGCAGCGTAGCGCTAGCGGGGGGCACAGATACGCAGTATTTT. Amino acid sequence: CASSVALAGGTDTQYF.

The chain carries TRBV20-1 and TRBJ2-3; perhaps TRBD2 as D (6 bases). V lost 2 bases and J lost 4, with 10 bases in between. The CDR3 sequence is 13 residues long. Germline V gene lookup returns CDR1 DFQATT and CDR2 SNEGSKA (reference sequence). CDR3 bases: TGCAGTGCTAGACTGGGACTTCCAGATACGCAGTATTTT. This encodes CSARLGLPDTQYF.

This clonotype was seen more than once but under ten times. The chain employs TRBV4-3 and TRBJ2-3, with 9 bases aligning to TRBD2. The CDR3 is made up of 16 amino acids. Germline V gene data show CDR1 as LGHNA and CDR2 as YSLEER. With V trimmed by 0 bases and J by 5 bases, 6 bases remained unmatched. The CDR3 region has the DNA TGCGCCAGCAGCCAAGAGGAAGCGGGGGGTTTAGATACGCAGTATTTT. This translates into CASSQEEAGGLDTQYF.

The chain employs TRBV7-2 and TRBJ2-1, with TRBD2 identical over 8 bases. The germline V gene encodes CDR1 SGHTA and CDR2 FQGNSA. V shed 6 bases and J 8 bases; nucleotides not matched to a gene: 0. This CDR3 is built from 11 residues. The CDR3 reads CASRTSDEQFF. CDR3 DNA: TGTGCCAGCAGGACTAGCGATGAGCAGTTCTTC.

The table lists this clonotype with a few counts. The chain employs TRBV30 and TRBJ2-5, with D uncertain. V was trimmed by 3 bases and J by 0 bases, leaving 11 bases between them. The CDR3 sequence is 14 residues long. Germline V gene sequence: CDR1 GTSNPN, CDR2 SVGIG (reference sequence). CDR3 DNA: TGTGCCTGGAGCGGTCTAGGGTACCAAGAGACCCAGTACTTC. Translating it yields CAWSGLGYQETQYF.

This clonotype has at least ten counts. The V call is TRBV15, the J call TRBJ2-2, with D possibly TRBD2 on 6 matching bases. This CDR3 comprises 14 residues. The germline CDR1 and CDR2 sequences are LNHNV and YYDKDF (reference sequence). Trimming stripped 0 bases from V and 7 bases from J, with 9 bases between. Written as DNA, the CDR3 is TGTGCCACCAGCAGAGATTTGGGGGGCGGGGAGCTGTTTTTT. Protein: CATSRDLGGGELFF.

This clonotype was recorded at least ten times. This chain joins TRBV15 and TRBJ2-1; TRBD2 is a possible D gene (6 bases). Germline values: CDR1 LNHNV, CDR2 YYDKDF (reference sequence). CDR3 length equals 14 residues. The ends were cut back, 5 bases at V and 1 base at J, with 9 bases in the middle. CDR3 amino acids: CATSGDSSYNEQFF. In nucleotides, the CDR3 is TGTGCCACCAGCGGGGACTCGTCCTACAATGAGCAGTTCTTC.

The chain links TRBV7-2 to TRBJ2-3; 7 bases map to TRBD2. Germline V lookup: CDR1 SGHTA, CDR2 FQGNSA. V shed 5 bases, J shed 15 bases, and the junction held 11 bases outside the gene matches. This CDR3 has 12 amino acids. In DNA, the CDR3 is TGTGCCAGCAGCCTCGGACTAGAAAGAAGATATTTT. This sequence encodes CASSLGLERRYF.